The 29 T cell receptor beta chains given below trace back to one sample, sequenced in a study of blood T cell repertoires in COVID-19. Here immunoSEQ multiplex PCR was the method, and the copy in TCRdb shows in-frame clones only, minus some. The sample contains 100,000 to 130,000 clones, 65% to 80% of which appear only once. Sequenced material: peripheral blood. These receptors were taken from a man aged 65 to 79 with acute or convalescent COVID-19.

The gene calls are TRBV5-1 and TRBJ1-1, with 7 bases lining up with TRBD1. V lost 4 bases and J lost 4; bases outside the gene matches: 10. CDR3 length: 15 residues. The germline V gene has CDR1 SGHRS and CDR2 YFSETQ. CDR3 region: CASSARQGGGTEAFF. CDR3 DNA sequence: TGCGCCAGCAGCGCCCGACAGGGTGGGGGCACTGAAGCTTTCTTT.

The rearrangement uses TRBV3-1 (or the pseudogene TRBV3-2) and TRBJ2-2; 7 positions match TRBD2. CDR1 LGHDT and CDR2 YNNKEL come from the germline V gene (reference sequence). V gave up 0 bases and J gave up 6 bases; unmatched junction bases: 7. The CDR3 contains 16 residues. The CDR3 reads CASSQDGTIDPGELFF. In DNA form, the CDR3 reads TGTGCCAGCAGCCAAGATGGGACTATCGACCCCGGGGAGCTGTTTTTT.

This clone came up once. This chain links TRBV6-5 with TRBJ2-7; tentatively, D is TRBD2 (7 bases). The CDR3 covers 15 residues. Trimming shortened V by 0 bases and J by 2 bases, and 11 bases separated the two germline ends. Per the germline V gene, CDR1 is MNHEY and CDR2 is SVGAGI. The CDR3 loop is CASSYSRGGPYEQYF. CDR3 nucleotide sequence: TGTGCCAGCAGTTACTCGAGGGGGGGTCCCTACGAGCAGTACTTC.

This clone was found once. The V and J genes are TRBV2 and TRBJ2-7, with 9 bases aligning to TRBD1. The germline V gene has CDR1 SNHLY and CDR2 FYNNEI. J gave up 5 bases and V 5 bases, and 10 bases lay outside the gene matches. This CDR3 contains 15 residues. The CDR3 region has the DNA TGTGCCAGCAGTAAAGAAGGACAGGGGTTGGACGAGCAGTACTTC. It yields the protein CASSKEGQGLDEQYF. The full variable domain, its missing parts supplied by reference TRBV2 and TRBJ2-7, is EPEVTQTPSHQVTQMGQEVILRCVPISNHLYFYWYRQILGQKVEFLVSFYNNEISEKSEIFDDQFSVERPDGSNFTLKIRSTKLEDSAMYFCASSKEGQGLDEQYFGPGTRLTVT.

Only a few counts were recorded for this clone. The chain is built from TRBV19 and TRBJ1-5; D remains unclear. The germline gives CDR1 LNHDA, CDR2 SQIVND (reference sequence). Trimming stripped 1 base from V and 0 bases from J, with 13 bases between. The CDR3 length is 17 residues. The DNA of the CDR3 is TGTGCCAGTAGTATAGTCGGCAGGCTGGATAGCAATCAGCCCCAGCATTTT. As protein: CASSIVGRLDSNQPQHF.

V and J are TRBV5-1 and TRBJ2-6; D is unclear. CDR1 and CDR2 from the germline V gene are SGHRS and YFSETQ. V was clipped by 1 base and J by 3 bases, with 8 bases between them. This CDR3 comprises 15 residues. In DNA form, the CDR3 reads TGCGCCAGCAGCTTGAGCGTGGGTGGGGCCAACGTCCTGACTTTC. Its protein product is CASSLSVGGANVLTF.

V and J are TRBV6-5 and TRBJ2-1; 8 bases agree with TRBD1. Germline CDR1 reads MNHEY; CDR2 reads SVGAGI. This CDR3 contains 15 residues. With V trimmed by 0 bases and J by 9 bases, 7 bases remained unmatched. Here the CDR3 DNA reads TGTGCCAGCAGTTACTCGGGGCAGGGGGCTGGTGAGCAGTTCTTC. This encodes CASSYSGQGAGEQFF.

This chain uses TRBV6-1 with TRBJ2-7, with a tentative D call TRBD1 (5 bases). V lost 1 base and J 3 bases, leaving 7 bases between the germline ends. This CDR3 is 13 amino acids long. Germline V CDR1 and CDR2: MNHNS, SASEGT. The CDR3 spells CASSEEGYYEQYF. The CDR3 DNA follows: TGTGCCAGCAGTGAAGAGGGGTACTACGAGCAGTACTTC.

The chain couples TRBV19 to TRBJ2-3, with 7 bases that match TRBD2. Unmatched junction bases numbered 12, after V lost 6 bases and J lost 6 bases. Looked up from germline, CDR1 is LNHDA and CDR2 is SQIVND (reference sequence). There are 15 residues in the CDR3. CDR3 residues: CASRSPLGGVDTQYF. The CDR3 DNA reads TGTGCCAGTAGATCCCCTCTTGGGGGGGTCGATACGCAGTATTTT. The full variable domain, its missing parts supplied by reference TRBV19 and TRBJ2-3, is DGGITQSPKYLFRKEGQNVTLSCEQNLNHDAMYWYRQDPGQGLRLIYYSQIVNDFQKGDIAEGYSVSREKKESFPLTVTSAQKNPTAFYLCASRSPLGGVDTQYFGPGTRLTVL.

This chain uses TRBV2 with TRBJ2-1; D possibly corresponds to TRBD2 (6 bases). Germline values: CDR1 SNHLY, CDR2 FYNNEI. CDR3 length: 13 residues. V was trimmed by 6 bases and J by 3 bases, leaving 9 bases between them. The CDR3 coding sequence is TGTGCCAGCAGCGGGACTGACTACAATGAGCAGTTCTTC. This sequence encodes CASSGTDYNEQFF.

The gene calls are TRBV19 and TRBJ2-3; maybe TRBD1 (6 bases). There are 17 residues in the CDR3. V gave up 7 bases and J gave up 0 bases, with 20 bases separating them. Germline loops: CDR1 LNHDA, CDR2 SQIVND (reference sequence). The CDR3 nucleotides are TGTGCCAGTACCGGCGCTACAGGGCCCGTCAGCACAGATACGCAGTATTTT. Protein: CASTGATGPVSTDTQYF.

The CDR3 sequence is CASSLSTGAGAWGNEQFF. The CDR3 nucleotides are TGTGCCAGCAGTTTGTCTACAGGGGCCGGCGCATGGGGCAATGAGCAGTTCTTC. The chain employs TRBV27 and TRBJ2-1; the match to TRBD1 covers 7 bases. CDR1 and CDR2 (germline): MNHEY, SMNVEV (reference sequence). J was trimmed by 6 bases and V by 3 bases; bases with no gene match: 17. The CDR3 extends over 18 amino acids.

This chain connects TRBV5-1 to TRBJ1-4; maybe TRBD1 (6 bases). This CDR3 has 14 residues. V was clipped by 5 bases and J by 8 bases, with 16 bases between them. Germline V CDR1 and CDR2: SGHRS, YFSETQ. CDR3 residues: CASRPGTIGEKLFF. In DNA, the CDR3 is TGCGCCAGCAGACCCGGGACAATTGGAGAAAAACTGTTTTTT.

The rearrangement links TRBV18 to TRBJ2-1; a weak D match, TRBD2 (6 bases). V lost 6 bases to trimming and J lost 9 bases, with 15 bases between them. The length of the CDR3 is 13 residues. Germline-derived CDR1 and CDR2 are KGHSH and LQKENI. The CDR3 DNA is TGTGCCAGCTCTCCGCGGGACCTCGGTGAGCAGTTCTTC. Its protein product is CASSPRDLGEQFF.

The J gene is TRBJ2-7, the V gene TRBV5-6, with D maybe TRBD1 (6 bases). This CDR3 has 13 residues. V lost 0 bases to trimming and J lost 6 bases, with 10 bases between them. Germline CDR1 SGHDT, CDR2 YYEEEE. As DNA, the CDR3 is TGTGCCAGCAGCTTGGGGGGGCCCACCGAGCAGTACTTC. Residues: CASSLGGPTEQYF.

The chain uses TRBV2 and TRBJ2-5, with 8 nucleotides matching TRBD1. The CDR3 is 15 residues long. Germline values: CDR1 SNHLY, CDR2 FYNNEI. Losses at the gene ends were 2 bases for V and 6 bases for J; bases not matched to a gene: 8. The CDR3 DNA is TGTGCCAGCAGTGAACTGGTACAGGGGGTGAAGACCCAGTACTTC. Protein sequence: CASSELVQGVKTQYF.

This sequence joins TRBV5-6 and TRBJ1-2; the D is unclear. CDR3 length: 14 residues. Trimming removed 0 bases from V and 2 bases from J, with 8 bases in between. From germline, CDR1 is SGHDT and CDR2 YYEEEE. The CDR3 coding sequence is TGTGCCAGCAGCTTGGGCCAACTAAACTATGGCTACACCTTC. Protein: CASSLGQLNYGYTF. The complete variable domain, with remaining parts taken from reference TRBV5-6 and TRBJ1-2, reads DAGVTQSPTHLIKTRGQQVTLRCSPKSGHDTVSWYQQALGQGPQFIFQYYEEEERQRGNFPDRFSGHQFPNYSSELNVNALLLGDSALYLCASSLGQLNYGYTFGSGTRLTVV.

This CDR3 reads CASSFSGDRGSSLGEQFF. Written as DNA, the CDR3 is TGTGCCAGCAGCTTTAGCGGGGACAGGGGATCCTCCCTCGGGGAGCAGTTCTTC. This chain uses TRBV7-9 with TRBJ2-1, with 10 bases identical to TRBD1. Germline V gene sequence: CDR1 SEHNR, CDR2 FQNEAQ (reference sequence). V shed 3 bases and J 10 bases; nucleotides not matched to a gene: 18. This CDR3 comprises 18 residues.

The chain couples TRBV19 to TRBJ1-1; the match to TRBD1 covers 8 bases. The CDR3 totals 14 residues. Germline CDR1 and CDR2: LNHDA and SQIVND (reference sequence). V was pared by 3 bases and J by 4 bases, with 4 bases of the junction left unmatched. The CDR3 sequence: CASSIQTGATEAFF. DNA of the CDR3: TGTGCCAGTAGTATCCAGACAGGGGCCACTGAAGCTTTCTTT.

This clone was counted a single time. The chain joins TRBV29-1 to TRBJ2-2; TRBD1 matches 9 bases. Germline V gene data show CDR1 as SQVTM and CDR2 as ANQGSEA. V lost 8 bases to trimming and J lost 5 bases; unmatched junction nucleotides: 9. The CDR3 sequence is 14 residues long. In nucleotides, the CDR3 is TGCAGCATTCGGACAGGGGTTTTAACCGGGGAGCTGTTTTTT. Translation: CSIRTGVLTGELFF.

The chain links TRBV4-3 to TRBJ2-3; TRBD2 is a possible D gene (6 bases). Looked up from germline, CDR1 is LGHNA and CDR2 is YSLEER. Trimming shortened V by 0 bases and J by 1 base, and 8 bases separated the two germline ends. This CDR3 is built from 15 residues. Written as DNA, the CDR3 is TGCGCCAGCAGCCAAGATCCGGGGGGCACAGATACGCAGTATTTT. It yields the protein CASSQDPGGTDTQYF.

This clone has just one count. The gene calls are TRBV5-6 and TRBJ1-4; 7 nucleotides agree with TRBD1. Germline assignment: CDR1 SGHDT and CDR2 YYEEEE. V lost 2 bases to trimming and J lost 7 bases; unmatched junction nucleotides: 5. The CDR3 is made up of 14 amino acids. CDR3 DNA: TGTGCCAGCAGCTTACGACAGGGCGGTGAAAAACTGTTTTTT. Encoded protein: CASSLRQGGEKLFF. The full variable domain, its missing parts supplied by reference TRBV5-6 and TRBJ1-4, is DAGVTQSPTHLIKTRGQQVTLRCSPKSGHDTVSWYQQALGQGPQFIFQYYEEEERQRGNFPDRFSGHQFPNYSSELNVNALLLGDSALYLCASSLRQGGEKLFFGSGTQLSVL.

The CDR3 nucleotides read TGTGCCAGCAGCTTAGCACCCTGGGACAGGGGAGGAAACACCATATATTTT. The encoded protein is CASSLAPWDRGGNTIYF. V gene TRBV7-8 combines with J gene TRBJ1-3; TRBD1 agrees at 10 bases. Germline CDR1 and CDR2: SGHVS and FQNEAQ. This CDR3 has 17 amino acids. J was trimmed by 4 bases and V by 0 bases; bases with no gene match: 6.

Here the CDR3 DNA reads TGTGCCAGCAGCCCGGGACTAGCGGGGCGAGGAGAGACCCAGTACTTC. The encoded protein is CASSPGLAGRGETQYF. The chain recombines TRBV27 with TRBJ2-5; 13 bases are a match to TRBD2. The CDR3 sequence is 16 residues long. The germline V gene encodes CDR1 MNHEY and CDR2 SMNVEV (reference sequence). The V gene end was trimmed by 6 bases and the J gene end by 4 bases; junction bases not matched to a gene: 8.

The chain's CDR3 is CASSVTGAGGLQETQYF. As DNA, the CDR3 is TGTGCCAGCAGCGTAACGGGAGCGGGAGGCCTCCAAGAGACCCAGTACTTC. J is TRBJ2-5 and V is TRBV9, with 9 bases fitting TRBD2. This CDR3 region has 17 residues. Trimming cost V 1 base and J 1 base; bases outside gene matches: 8. CDR1 is SGDLS, CDR2 YYNGEE, per germline.

The CDR3 region is CASSVSGQGFELFF. The CDR3, as DNA: TGTGCCAGCAGCGTATCGGGACAGGGGTTCGAACTGTTTTTT. The gene calls are TRBV5-8 and TRBJ1-4; 10 bases match TRBD1. From germline, CDR1 is SGHTS and CDR2 YDEGEE. This CDR3 contains 14 residues. With 4 bases clipped from V and 12 bases from J, the junction kept 9 bases outside the gene matches.

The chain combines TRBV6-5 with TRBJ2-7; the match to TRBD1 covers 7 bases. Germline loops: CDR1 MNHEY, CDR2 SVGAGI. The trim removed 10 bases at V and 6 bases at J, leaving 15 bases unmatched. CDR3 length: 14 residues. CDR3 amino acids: CATLRDSVPGEQYF. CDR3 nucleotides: TGTGCCACCCTGAGGGACAGCGTTCCGGGCGAGCAGTACTTC.

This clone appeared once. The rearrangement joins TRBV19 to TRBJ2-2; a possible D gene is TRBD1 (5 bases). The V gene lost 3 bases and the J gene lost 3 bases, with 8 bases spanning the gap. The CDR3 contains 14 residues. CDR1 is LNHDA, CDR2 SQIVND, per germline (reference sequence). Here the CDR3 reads CASSIETDTGELFF. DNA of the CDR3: TGTGCCAGTAGTATTGAGACAGACACCGGGGAGCTGTTTTTT.

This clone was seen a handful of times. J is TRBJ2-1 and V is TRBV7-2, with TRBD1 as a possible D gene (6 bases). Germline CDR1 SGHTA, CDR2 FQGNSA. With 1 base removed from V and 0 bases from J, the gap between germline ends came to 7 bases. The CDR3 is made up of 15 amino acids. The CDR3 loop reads CASSLGGGSYNEQFF. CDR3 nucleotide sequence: TGTGCCAGCAGCTTAGGAGGGGGCTCCTACAATGAGCAGTTCTTC.